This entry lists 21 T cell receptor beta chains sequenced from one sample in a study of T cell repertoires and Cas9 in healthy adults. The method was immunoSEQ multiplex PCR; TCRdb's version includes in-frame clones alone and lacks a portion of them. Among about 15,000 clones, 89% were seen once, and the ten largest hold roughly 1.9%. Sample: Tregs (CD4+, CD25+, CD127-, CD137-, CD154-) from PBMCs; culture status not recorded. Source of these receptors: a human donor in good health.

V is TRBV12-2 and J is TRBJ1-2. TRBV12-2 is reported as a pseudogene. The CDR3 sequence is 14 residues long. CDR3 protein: CASRLVVRTYGYTF. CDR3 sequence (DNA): TGTGCAAGTCGCTTAGTAGTCAGGACCTATGGCTACACCTTC.

CDR3: CASSPSARTYNEQFF. DNA of the CDR3: TGCGCCAGCAGCCCCTCCGCCCGTACCTACAATGAGCAGTTCTTC. The gene calls are TRBV5-1 and TRBJ2-1; D ambiguous. Per the germline V gene, CDR1 is SGHRS and CDR2 is YFSETQ. Deletions cut 4 bases from V and 2 bases from J, with 13 bases between. This CDR3 is built from 15 residues.

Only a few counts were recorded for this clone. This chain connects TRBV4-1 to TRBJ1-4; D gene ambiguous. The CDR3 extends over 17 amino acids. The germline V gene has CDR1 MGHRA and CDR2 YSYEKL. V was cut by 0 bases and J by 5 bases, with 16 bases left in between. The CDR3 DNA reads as TGCGCCAGCAGCCAAGATCTCTATACAGCCTCGAATGAAAAACTGTTTTTT. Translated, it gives CASSQDLYTASNEKLFF.

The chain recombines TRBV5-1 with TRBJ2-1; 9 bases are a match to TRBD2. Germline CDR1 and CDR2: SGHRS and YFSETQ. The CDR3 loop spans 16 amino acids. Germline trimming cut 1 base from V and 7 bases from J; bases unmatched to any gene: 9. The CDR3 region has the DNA TGCGCCAGCAGCTTGCTTGGCGGGGGGGCCGGGAATGAGCAGTTCTTC. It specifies CASSLLGGGAGNEQFF.

The CDR3 sequence: CASIDPGQGTNEQFF. The CDR3, as DNA: TGTGCCAGTATAGACCCGGGACAGGGGACCAATGAGCAGTTCTTC. This rearrangement joins TRBV19 to TRBJ2-1, with 10 bases identical to TRBD1. Germline V lookup: CDR1 LNHDA, CDR2 SQIVND (reference sequence). V lost 7 bases and J lost 6; bases outside the gene matches: 9. The CDR3 contains 15 residues.

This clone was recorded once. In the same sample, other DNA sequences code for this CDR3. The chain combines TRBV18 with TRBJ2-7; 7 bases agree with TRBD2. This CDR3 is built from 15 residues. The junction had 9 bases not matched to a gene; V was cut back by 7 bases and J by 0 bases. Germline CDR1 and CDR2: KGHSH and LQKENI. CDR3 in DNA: TGTGCCAGCTTCCCCGGGACTACTCGCTCCTACGAGCAGTACTTC. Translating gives CASFPGTTRSYEQYF.

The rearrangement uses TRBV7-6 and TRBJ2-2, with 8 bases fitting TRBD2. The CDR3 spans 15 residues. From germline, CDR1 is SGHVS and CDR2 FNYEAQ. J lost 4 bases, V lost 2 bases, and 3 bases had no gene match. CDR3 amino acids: CASSLRGGGTGELFF. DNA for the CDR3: TGTGCCAGCAGCTTACGGGGGGGCGGCACCGGGGAGCTGTTTTTT. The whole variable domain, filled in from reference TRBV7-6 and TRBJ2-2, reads GAGVSQSPRYKVTKRGQDVALRCDPISGHVSLYWYRQALGQGPEFLTYFNYEAQQDKSGLPNDRFSAERPEGSISTLTIQRTEQRDSAMYRCASSLRGGGTGELFFGEGSRLTVL.

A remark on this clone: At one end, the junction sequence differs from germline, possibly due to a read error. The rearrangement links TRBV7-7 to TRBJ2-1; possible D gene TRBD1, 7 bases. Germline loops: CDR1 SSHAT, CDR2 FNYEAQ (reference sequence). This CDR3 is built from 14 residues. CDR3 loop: CASSPQGGLNEQFF. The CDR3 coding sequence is TGTGCTAGCAGCCCTCAGGGGGGACTCAATGAGCAGTTCTTC.

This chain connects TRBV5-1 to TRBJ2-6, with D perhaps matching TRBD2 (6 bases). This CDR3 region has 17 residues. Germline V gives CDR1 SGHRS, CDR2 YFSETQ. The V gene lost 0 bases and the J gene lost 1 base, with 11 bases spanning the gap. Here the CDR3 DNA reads TGCGCCAGCAGCTTGGTGGGGAGGCCGTCTGGGGCCAACGTCCTGACTTTC. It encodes CASSLVGRPSGANVLTF.

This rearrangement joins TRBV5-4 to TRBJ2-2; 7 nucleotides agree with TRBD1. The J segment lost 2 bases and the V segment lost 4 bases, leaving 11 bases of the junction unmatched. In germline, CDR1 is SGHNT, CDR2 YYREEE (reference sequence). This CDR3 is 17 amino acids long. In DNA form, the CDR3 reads TGTGCCAGCAGCCCGACGACAGGGAGAATTAACACCGGGGAGCTGTTTTTT. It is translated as CASSPTTGRINTGELFF.

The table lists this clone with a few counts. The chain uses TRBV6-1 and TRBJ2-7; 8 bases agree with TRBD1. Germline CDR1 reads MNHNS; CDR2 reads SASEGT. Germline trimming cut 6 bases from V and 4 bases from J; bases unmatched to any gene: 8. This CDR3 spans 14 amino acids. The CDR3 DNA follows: TGTGCCAGCAGCCAACAGGGGGTCAGGTACGAGCAGTACTTC. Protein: CASSQQGVRYEQYF.

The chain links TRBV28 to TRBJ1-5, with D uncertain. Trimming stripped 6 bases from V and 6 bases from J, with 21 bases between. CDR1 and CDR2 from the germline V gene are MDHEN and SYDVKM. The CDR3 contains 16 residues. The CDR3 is CASSHAGRLAAQPQHF. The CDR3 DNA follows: TGTGCCAGCAGCCACGCCGGGCGCCTGGCGGCTCAGCCCCAGCATTTT.

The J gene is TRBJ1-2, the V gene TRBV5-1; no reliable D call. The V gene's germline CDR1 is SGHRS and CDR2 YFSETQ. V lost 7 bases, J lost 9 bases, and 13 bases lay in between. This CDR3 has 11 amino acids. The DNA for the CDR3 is TGCGCCAGCTCAAATCGCGGTAGCTACACCTTC. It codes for CASSNRGSYTF.

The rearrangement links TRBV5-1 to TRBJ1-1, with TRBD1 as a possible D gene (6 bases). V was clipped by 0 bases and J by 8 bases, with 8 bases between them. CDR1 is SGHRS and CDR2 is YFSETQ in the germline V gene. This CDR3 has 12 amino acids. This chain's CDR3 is CASSLGGLEAFF. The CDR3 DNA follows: TGCGCCAGCAGCTTGGGGGGGCTCGAAGCTTTCTTT.

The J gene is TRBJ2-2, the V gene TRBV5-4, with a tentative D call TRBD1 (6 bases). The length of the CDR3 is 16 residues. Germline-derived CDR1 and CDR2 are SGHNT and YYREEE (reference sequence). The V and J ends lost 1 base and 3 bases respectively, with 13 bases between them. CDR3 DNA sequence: TGTGCCAGCAGCTTGCTGTGGGGGCGGGACACCGGGGAGCTGTTTTTT. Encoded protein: CASSLLWGRDTGELFF.

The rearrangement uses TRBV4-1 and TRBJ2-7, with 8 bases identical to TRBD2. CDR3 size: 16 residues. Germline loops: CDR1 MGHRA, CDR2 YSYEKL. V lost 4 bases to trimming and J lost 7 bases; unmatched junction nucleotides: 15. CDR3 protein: CASSPRAERGTGEQYF. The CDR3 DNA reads TGCGCCAGCAGCCCCCGCGCGGAGCGGGGGACGGGGGAGCAGTACTTC.

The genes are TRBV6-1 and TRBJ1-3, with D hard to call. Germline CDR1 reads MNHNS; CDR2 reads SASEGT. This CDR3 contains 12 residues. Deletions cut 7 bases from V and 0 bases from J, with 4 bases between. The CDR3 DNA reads TGTGCCAGCACATTCTCTGGAAACACCATATATTTT. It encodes CASTFSGNTIYF.

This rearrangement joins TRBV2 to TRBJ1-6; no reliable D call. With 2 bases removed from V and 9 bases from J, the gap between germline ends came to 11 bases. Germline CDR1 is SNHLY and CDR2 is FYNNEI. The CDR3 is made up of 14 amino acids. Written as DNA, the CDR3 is TGTGCCAGCAGTGAAAGAACCCGGATTTCACCCCTCCACTTT. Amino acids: CASSERTRISPLHF.

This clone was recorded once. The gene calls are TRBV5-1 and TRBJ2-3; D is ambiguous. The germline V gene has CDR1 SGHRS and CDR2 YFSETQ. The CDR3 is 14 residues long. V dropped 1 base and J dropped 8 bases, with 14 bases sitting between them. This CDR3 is CASSLLENHFTQYF. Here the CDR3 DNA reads TGCGCCAGCAGCTTGCTAGAAAACCATTTTACGCAGTATTTT. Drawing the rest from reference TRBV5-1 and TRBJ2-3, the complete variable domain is KAGVTQTPRYLIKTRGQQVTLSCSPISGHRSVSWYQQTPGQGLQFLFEYFSETQRNKGNFPGRFSGRQFSNSRSEMNVSTLELGDSALYLCASSLLENHFTQYFGPGTRLTVL.

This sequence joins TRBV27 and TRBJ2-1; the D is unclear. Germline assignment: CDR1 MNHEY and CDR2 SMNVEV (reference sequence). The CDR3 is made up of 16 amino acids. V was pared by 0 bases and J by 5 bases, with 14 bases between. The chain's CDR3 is CASSLSGRPPHNEQFF. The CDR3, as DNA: TGTGCCAGCAGTTTATCTGGCAGGCCCCCCCACAATGAGCAGTTCTTC.

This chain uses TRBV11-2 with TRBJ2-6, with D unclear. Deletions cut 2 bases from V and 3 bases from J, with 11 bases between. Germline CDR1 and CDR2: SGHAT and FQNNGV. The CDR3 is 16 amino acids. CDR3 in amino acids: CASSLSWVYGANVLTF. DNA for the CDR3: TGTGCCAGCAGCTTATCGTGGGTTTATGGGGCCAACGTCCTGACTTTC.